The 21 T cell receptor beta chains below come from one sample, sequenced in a study of naive and memory T cell subsets. An oligonucleotide containing a UMI was ligated to the 3' end of TCR cDNA. Ligated cDNA underwent four rounds of PCR with nested alpha and beta constant region primers and SP2. One entry per CDR3 protein results from TCRdb running MiXCR on the UMI-ligation and nested PCR reads. Here the sample spans over 20,000 distinct CDR3 sequences, over 4% being singletons. The material sequenced was blood. The receptors shown here come from an adult in good health.

This clonotype was observed at least ten times. The chain joins TRBV7-8 to TRBJ2-1; D gene unclear. The CDR3 has 15 amino acids. Germline V CDR1 and CDR2: SGHVS, FQNEAQ. The ends were cut back, 7 bases at V and 1 base at J, with 14 bases in the middle. Here the CDR3 DNA reads TGTGCCAGCACCCGCGCAGTAGGATCCTACAATGAGCAGTTCTTC. As protein: CASTRAVGSYNEQFF.

This chain uses TRBV19 with TRBJ1-2; D gene unclear. Trimming stripped 2 bases from V and 5 bases from J, with 6 bases between. Germline loops: CDR1 LNHDA, CDR2 SQIVND (reference sequence). CDR3 length equals 12 residues. The CDR3 DNA sequence: TGTGCCAGTAGTATACTAGGATATGGCTACACCTTC. Its translation: CASSILGYGYTF.

There are many counts of this clonotype. V gene TRBV7-9 combines with J gene TRBJ2-1; 7 bases align to TRBD2. Germline V gene sequence: CDR1 SEHNR, CDR2 FQNEAQ (reference sequence). This CDR3 is 14 amino acids long. V lost 11 bases and J lost 0; bases outside the gene matches: 7. The CDR3 DNA is TGTGCCGGATGGGGCGGGAGCTCCTACAATGAGCAGTTCTTC. Translating gives CAGWGGSSYNEQFF.

This clonotype was picked up many times. This chain joins TRBV15 and TRBJ2-1; TRBD2 matches 13 bases. Germline CDR1 is LNHNV and CDR2 is YYDKDF (reference sequence). The CDR3 covers 15 residues. Trimming at V came to 5 bases and at J to 5 bases, leaving 3 bases not matched to a gene. The chain's CDR3 is CATSGGLAGDNEQFF. The CDR3 DNA reads as TGTGCCACCAGCGGTGGACTAGCGGGAGACAATGAGCAGTTCTTC.

This clonotype was observed many times. The genes are TRBV12-3 or TRBV12-4 and TRBJ2-1; 9 nucleotides line up with TRBD2. Trimming at V came to 1 base and at J to 8 bases, leaving 9 bases not matched to a gene. There are 16 residues in the CDR3. CDR3 DNA sequence: TGTGCCAGCAGTTTAGTCGGCGGGAGGGCCCTCGATGAGCAGTTCTTC. Translated, it gives CASSLVGGRALDEQFF.

By frequency in the sample, this clonotype is medium-sized. The chain is built from TRBV20-1 and TRBJ1-5; TRBD1 might be the D (6 bases). Looked up from germline, CDR1 is DFQATT and CDR2 is SNEGSKA (reference sequence). V lost 0 bases, J lost 8 bases, and 17 bases lay in between. There are 15 residues in the CDR3. The CDR3 DNA reads as TGCAGTGCTAGAGACCGTATCGGCAGGGGCGAGCCCCAGCATTTT. Translated, it gives CSARDRIGRGEPQHF.

Many counts were recorded for this clonotype. The J gene is TRBJ1-2, the V gene TRBV12-3 or TRBV12-4, with a tentative D call TRBD1 (5 bases). Trimming removed 5 bases from V and 6 bases from J, with 16 bases in between. This CDR3 is built from 14 residues. CDR3 sequence: CASSTRGSLDGYTF. The CDR3 DNA follows: TGTGCCAGCAGTACCCGGGGCAGCCTAGATGGCTACACCTTC.

At least ten counts were recorded for this clonotype. The chain couples TRBV20-1 to TRBJ2-7; 12 positions match TRBD2. Germline-derived CDR1 and CDR2 are DFQATT and SNEGSKA (reference sequence). The CDR3 consists of 15 residues. The V segment lost 6 bases and the J segment 4 bases; nucleotides outside the gene matches: 10. CDR3 in amino acids: CSAWGRLAGAYEQYF. The CDR3 DNA reads as TGCAGTGCCTGGGGTAGACTAGCGGGAGCGTACGAGCAGTACTTC.

A few counts support this clonotype. The J gene is TRBJ1-1, the V gene TRBV6-2 or TRBV6-3; D gene uncertain. There are 14 residues in the CDR3. V lost 0 bases and J 4 bases, leaving 9 bases between the germline ends. From germline, CDR1 is MNHEY and CDR2 SVGEGT. In nucleotides, the CDR3 is TGTGCCAGCAGTTACTCAGTGGTCATCACTGAAGCTTTCTTT. Translated, it gives CASSYSVVITEAFF.

This clonotype was seen many times. This chain connects TRBV6-9 to TRBJ2-7; perhaps TRBD1 as D (5 bases). CDR3 length: 15 residues. V was cut by 5 bases and J by 0 bases, with 14 bases left in between. Germline V gene sequence: CDR1 MNHGY, CDR2 SVAAGI. For the CDR3, the DNA is TGTGCCAGCAGTCCCCAACGCAGGGTCTCCTACGAGCAGTACTTC. The encoded protein is CASSPQRRVSYEQYF.

This clonotype was picked up many times. The J gene is TRBJ1-5, the V gene TRBV20-1; TRBD1 agrees at 7 bases. Germline V gene sequence: CDR1 DFQATT, CDR2 SNEGSKA (reference sequence). The CDR3 length is 14 residues. The J segment lost 4 bases and the V segment lost 5 bases, leaving 8 bases of the junction unmatched. CDR3 sequence (DNA): TGCAGTGCTCGCCAATCGACAGGGAATCAGCCCCAGCATTTT. It specifies CSARQSTGNQPQHF.

This chain's CDR3 is CASSFGGNGETQYF. In DNA, the CDR3 is TGTGCCAGCAGTTTTGGTGGGAACGGGGAGACCCAGTACTTC. The chain employs TRBV12-3 or TRBV12-4 and TRBJ2-5; D not certain. CDR3 length: 14 residues. Trimming pared 3 bases from V and 5 bases from J, leaving 13 bases between.

This clonotype is medium-sized within its sample. This chain joins TRBV10-3 and TRBJ2-1; no definite D call. Looked up from germline, CDR1 is ENHRY and CDR2 is SYGVKD. Trimming stripped 3 bases from V and 9 bases from J, with 9 bases between. The CDR3 totals 12 residues. In DNA form, the CDR3 reads TGTGCCATCAGTGACCCAAAGGGTGAGCAGTTCTTC. Translated, it gives CAISDPKGEQFF.

This clonotype was counted between two and nine times. The V call is TRBV20-1, the J call TRBJ2-7; 10 bases line up with TRBD2. The V gene end was trimmed by 1 base and the J gene end by 0 bases; junction bases not matched to a gene: 3. The CDR3 is made up of 15 amino acids. In germline, CDR1 is DFQATT, CDR2 SNEGSKA (reference sequence). CDR3 in amino acids: CSARGTSGYSYEQYF. The CDR3 DNA is TGCAGTGCTAGAGGGACTAGCGGATACTCCTACGAGCAGTACTTC.

The rearrangement joins TRBV20-1 to TRBJ2-1, with D perhaps matching TRBD1 (6 bases). V was cut by 6 bases and J by 10 bases, with 10 bases left in between. CDR3 length equals 10 residues. Germline-derived CDR1 and CDR2 are DFQATT and SNEGSKA (reference sequence). The CDR3 DNA sequence: TGCAGTGCCAGGGGCCCGGAGCAGTTCTTC. This codes for CSARGPEQFF.

This clonotype occurred many times. This sequence joins TRBV7-3 and TRBJ2-3; 8 bases agree with TRBD2. CDR1 and CDR2 (germline): SGHTA, FQGTGA. V lost 3 bases to trimming and J lost 0 bases; unmatched junction nucleotides: 2. The CDR3 is 15 amino acids. The CDR3 DNA is TGTGCCAGCAGCTTTAGCGGGACGAGCACAGATACGCAGTATTTT. Translating it yields CASSFSGTSTDTQYF.

This clonotype was recorded many times. This chain joins TRBV12-3 or TRBV12-4 and TRBJ1-5, with a weak D call TRBD1 (6 bases). The CDR3 length is 16 residues. Trimming removed 5 bases from V and 0 bases from J, with 14 bases in between. CDR3 amino acids: CASSLTGVNSNQPQHF. In nucleotides, the CDR3 is TGTGCCAGCAGTCTGACAGGTGTTAATAGCAATCAGCCCCAGCATTTT.

This clonotype has at least ten counts. V and J are TRBV20-1 and TRBJ2-4; 8 nucleotides match TRBD1. J was trimmed by 8 bases and V by 5 bases; bases with no gene match: 8. Germline-derived CDR1 and CDR2 are DFQATT and SNEGSKA (reference sequence). The CDR3 has 13 residues. The chain's CDR3 is CSAPPTGVDIQYF. CDR3 nucleotide sequence: TGCAGTGCTCCTCCGACAGGGGTGGACATTCAGTACTTC.

This clonotype was observed at least ten times. The chain joins TRBV29-1 to TRBJ1-1; D unresolved. Deletions cut 8 bases from V and 1 base from J, with 17 bases between. Germline lookup yields CDR1 SQVTM and CDR2 ANQGSEA. CDR3 length: 14 residues. The CDR3 spells CSTTRGRENTEAFF. In nucleotides, the CDR3 is TGCAGCACCACCCGAGGTCGAGAGAACACTGAAGCTTTCTTT.

This clonotype has more than one count but fewer than ten. V and J are TRBV4-3 and TRBJ2-1, with 10 bases lining up with TRBD2. Trimming cost V 0 bases and J 8 bases; bases outside gene matches: 10. The CDR3 runs to 17 residues. The V gene's germline CDR1 is LGHNA and CDR2 YSLEER. CDR3 DNA: TGCGCCAGCAGCCAAGATCCAGCGGGAGGGTCTAGGGATGAGCAGTTCTTC. Protein: CASSQDPAGGSRDEQFF.

This clonotype was seen many times. The genes are TRBV28 and TRBJ2-3; no reliable D call. Per germline, CDR1 MDHEN and CDR2 SYDVKM. The CDR3 is 13 amino acids. Trimming took off 5 bases at V and 4 bases at J, with 10 bases between the two ends. This CDR3 is CASSNRMADTQYF. The DNA for the CDR3 is TGTGCCAGCAGTAACCGAATGGCAGATACGCAGTATTTT.